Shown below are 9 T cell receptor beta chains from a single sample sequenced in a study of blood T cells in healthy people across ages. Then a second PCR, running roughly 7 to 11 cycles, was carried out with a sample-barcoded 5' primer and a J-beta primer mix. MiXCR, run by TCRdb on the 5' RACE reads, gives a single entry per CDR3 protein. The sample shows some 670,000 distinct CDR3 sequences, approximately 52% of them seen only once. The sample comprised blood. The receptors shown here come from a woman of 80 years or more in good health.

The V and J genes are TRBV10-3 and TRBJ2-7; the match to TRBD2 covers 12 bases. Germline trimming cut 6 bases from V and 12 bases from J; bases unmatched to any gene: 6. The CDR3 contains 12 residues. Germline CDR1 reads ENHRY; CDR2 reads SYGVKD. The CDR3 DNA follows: TGTGCCATCAGACTAGCGGGAGGCCAATCGTACTTC. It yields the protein CAIRLAGGQSYF.

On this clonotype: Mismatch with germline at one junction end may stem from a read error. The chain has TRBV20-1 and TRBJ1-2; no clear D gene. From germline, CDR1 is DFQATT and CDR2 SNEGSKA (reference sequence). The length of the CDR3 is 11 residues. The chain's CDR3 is CSAYLNYSYTF. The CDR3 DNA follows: TGCAGTGCGTATCTTAACTATAGCTACACCTTC.

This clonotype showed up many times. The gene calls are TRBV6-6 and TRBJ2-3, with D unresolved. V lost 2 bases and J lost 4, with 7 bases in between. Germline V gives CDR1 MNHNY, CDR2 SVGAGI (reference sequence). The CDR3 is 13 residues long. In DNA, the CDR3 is TGTGCCAGCAGTTACGGAGAAGCAGATACGCAGTATTTT. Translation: CASSYGEADTQYF.

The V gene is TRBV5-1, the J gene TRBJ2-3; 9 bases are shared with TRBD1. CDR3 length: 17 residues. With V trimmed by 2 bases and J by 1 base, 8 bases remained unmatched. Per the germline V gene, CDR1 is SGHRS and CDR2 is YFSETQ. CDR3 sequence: CASSLSLRTGGTDTQYF. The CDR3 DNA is TGCGCCAGCAGCTTATCATTAAGGACAGGGGGCACAGATACGCAGTATTTT.

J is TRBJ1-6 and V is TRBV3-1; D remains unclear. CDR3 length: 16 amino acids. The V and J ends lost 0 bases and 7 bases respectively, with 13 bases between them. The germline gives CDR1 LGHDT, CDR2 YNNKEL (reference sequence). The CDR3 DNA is TGTGCCAGCAGCCAAGACACCGGAGCCCAGAATTCACCCCTCCACTTT. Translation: CASSQDTGAQNSPLHF.

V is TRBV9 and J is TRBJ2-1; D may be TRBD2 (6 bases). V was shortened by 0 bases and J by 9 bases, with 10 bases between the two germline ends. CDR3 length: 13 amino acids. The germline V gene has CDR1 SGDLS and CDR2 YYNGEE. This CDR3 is CASSVDEGGEQFF. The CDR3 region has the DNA TGTGCCAGCAGCGTAGATGAGGGAGGTGAGCAGTTCTTC.

CDR3 residues: CASAPVDGRNTEAFF. In nucleotides, the CDR3 is TGTGCCAGCGCCCCCGTGGACGGAAGGAACACTGAAGCTTTCTTT. The chain joins TRBV2 to TRBJ1-1, with D hard to call. The CDR3 has 15 amino acids. The V gene lost 8 bases and the J gene lost 1 base, with 17 bases spanning the gap. Germline CDR1 reads SNHLY; CDR2 reads FYNNEI.

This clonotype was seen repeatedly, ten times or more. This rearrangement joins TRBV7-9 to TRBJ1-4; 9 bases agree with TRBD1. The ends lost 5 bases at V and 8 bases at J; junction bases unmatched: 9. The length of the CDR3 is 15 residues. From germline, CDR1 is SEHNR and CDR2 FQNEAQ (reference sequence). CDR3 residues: CASSLTGGEGEKLFF. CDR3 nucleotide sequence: TGTGCCAGCAGCCTTACAGGGGGCGAGGGGGAAAAACTGTTTTTT. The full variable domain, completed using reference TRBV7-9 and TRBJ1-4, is DTGVSQNPRHKITKRGQNVTFRCDPISEHNRLYWYRQTLGQGPEFLTYFQNEAQLEKSRLLSDRFSAERPKGSFSTLEIQRTEQGDSAMYLCASSLTGGEGEKLFFGSGTQLSVL.

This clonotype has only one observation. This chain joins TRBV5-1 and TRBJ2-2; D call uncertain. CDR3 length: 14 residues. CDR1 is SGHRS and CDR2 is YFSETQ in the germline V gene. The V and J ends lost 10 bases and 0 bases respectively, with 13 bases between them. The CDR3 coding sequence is TGCGCCTGCTCAAACCCCCCGAACACCGGGGAGCTGTTTTTT. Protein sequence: CACSNPPNTGELFF. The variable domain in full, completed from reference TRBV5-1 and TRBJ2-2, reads KAGVTQTPRYLIKTRGQQVTLSCSPISGHRSVSWYQQTPGQGLQFLFEYFSETQRNKGNFPGRFSGRQFSNSRSEMNVSTLELGDSALYLCACSNPPNTGELFFGEGSRLTVL.